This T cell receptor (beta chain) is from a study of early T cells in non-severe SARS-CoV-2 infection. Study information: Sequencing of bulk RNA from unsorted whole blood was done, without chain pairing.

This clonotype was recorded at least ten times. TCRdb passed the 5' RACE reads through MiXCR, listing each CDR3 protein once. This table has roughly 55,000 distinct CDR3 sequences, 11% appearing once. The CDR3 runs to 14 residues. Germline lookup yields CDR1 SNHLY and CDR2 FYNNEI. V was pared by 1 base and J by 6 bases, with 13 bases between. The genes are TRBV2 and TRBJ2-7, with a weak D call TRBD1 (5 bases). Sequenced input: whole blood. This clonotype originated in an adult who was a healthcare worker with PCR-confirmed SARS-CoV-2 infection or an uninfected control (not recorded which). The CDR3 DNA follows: TGTGCCAGCAGTGAAGGTTTGGGGCCCTTCGAGCAGTACTTC. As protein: CASSEGLGPFEQYF.